This T cell receptor beta chain was observed in a study of T cells in Graves' hyperthyroidism and ophthalmopathy. Amplified TCR beta CDR3 regions derived from RNA transcripts. The HTBI set primed first-round TCR CDR3 RT-PCR. MiXCR, applied by TCRdb to the multiplex PCR reads, yields one record per CDR3 protein. Among about 360,000 distinct CDR3 sequences listed, 13% were seen once. This clonotype came up many times. Its antigen remains unknown. Overall study results and limits: Before onset, by a median of 6.5 months, the model predicted ophthalmopathy. Separating ophthalmopathy from stable hyperthyroidism was achieved by a 13 V-J model.

Patients between 18 and 65 years old had hyperthyroidism, newly diagnosed and lasting under 2 months. The receptor's source is a woman aged 18 to 35 with Graves' hyperthyroidism. Sequenced: blood.

The CDR3 bases are TGTGCCAGCAGTTACGCGACAGGGGCGCAGACCCAGTACTTC. This gives the protein CASSYATGAQTQYF. V gene TRBV6-5 combines with J gene TRBJ2-5; TRBD1 agrees at 8 bases. Germline loops: CDR1 MNHEY, CDR2 SVGAGI. The CDR3 runs to 14 residues. Trimming removed 2 bases from V and 6 bases from J; junction bases left unmatched: 5.